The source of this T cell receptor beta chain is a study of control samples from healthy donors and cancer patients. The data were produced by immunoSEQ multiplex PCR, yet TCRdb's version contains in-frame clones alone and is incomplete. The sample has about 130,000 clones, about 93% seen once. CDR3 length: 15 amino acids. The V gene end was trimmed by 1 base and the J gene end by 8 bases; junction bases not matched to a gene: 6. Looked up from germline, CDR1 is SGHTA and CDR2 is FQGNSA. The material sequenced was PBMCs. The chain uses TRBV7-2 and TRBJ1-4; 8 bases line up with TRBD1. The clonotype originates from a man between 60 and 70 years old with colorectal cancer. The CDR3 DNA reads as TGTGCCAGCAGCTTAGTGGGACAGGCTGGAGAAAAACTGTTTTTT. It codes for CASSLVGQAGEKLFF.